The 23 T cell receptor beta chains presented below share a single source sample, sequenced in a study of T cells in Graves' hyperthyroidism and ophthalmopathy. The TCR beta CDR3 regions underwent amplification using RNA transcripts as the source. First-round RT-PCR with HTBI primers amplified the TCR CDR3 region. One entry per CDR3 protein, called by TCRdb with MiXCR from the multiplex PCR reads. The sample lists about 96,000 distinct CDR3 sequences; under 65% were seen once. The sample comprised blood. The receptors stem from a woman between 35 and 50 years old with Graves' hyperthyroidism.

Concerning this clonotype itself: The junction departs from germline at one end; a sequencing error may be responsible. This chain connects TRBV7-2 to TRBJ2-6, with D perhaps TRBD2 (5 bases). The CDR3 runs 11 residues. Per germline, CDR1 SGHTA and CDR2 FQGNSA. The CDR3 region has the DNA TGTGCCAGCAGTTTAGGGAGAAGTGAAGCTTTC. Its translation is CASSLGRSEAF.

With respect to this clonotype: At one end the junction does not follow the germline gene, possibly because of a read error. This chain links TRBV6-7 with TRBJ2-5, with 10 bases fitting TRBD2. TRBV6-7 belongs to the ORF category, with a function that is uncertain. This CDR3 is 12 amino acids long. For the CDR3, the DNA is TGTGGCAGCAGAACTAGCGGGAAGACCCAGTACTTC. As protein: CGSRTSGKTQYF.

This chain uses TRBV10-3 with TRBJ1-1; D gene uncertain. Trimming shortened V by 9 bases and J by 5 bases, and 19 bases separated the two germline ends. Germline V gene lookup returns CDR1 ENHRY and CDR2 SYGVKD. The CDR3 contains 14 residues. In DNA form, the CDR3 reads TGTGCCATTCAAACAGAGGGCGGGAAGACTGAAGCTTTCTTT. Amino acid sequence: CAIQTEGGKTEAFF.

The chain recombines TRBV20-1 with TRBJ2-7; D is possibly TRBD1 or TRBD2 (7 bases each). Looked up from germline, CDR1 is DFQATT and CDR2 is SNEGSKA (reference sequence). The CDR3 has 17 amino acids. The V end was cut by 5 bases, the J end by 3 bases, with 26 bases between. In DNA, the CDR3 is TGCAGTGCTCCCATGCGGGGGACAGCTAACTATGGCTACGAGCAGTACTTC. It specifies CSAPMRGTANYGYEQYF.

This clonotype was counted at least ten times. The V and J genes are TRBV7-6 and TRBJ2-7; 12 bases fit TRBD2. The CDR3 runs 14 residues. With V trimmed by 7 bases and J by 3 bases, 4 bases remained unmatched. Germline CDR1 reads SGHVS; CDR2 reads FNYEAQ. CDR3 protein: CASTKTSGSYEQYF. The CDR3, as DNA: TGTGCCAGCACCAAGACTAGCGGGAGCTACGAGCAGTACTTC.

This clonotype was detected many times. The CDR3 loop reads CASSSNRGGNQPQHF. CDR3 nucleotides: TGTGCCAGCAGCTCTAACAGGGGTGGCAATCAGCCCCAGCATTTT. This sequence joins TRBV7-8 and TRBJ1-5; TRBD1 matches 7 bases. Trimming at V came to 4 bases and at J to 2 bases, leaving 5 bases not matched to a gene. The germline V gene encodes CDR1 SGHVS and CDR2 FQNEAQ. The CDR3 covers 15 residues.

Comment on this clonotype: One junction end disagrees with the germline gene, perhaps due to a read error. The V call is TRBV7-2, the J call TRBJ2-7; 8 bases are a match to TRBD2. This CDR3 is built from 14 residues. Germline values: CDR1 SGHTA, CDR2 FQGNSA. In DNA form, the CDR3 reads TGTGCCAGCAGCCAAGATGAACTAGCGGACGTGCAGTGCTTC. Translating it yields CASSQDELADVQCF. Combining the CDR3 with reference TRBV7-2 and TRBJ2-7 gives the whole variable domain GAGVSQSPSNKVTEKGKDVELRCDPISGHTALYWYRQSLGQGLEFLIYFQGNSAPDKSGLPSDRFSAERTGGSVSTLTIQRTQQEDSAVYLCASSQDELADVQCFGPGTRLTVT.

At least ten counts were recorded for this clonotype. The chain has TRBV20-1 and TRBJ1-1, with D possibly being TRBD1 (6 bases). CDR1 DFQATT and CDR2 SNEGSKA come from the germline V gene (reference sequence). Trimming stripped 6 bases from V and 11 bases from J, with 16 bases between. CDR3 length: 11 amino acids. Here the CDR3 DNA reads TGCAGTGCGCACTACAGGGATCGGGCTTTCTTT. Translating gives CSAHYRDRAFF.

The chain uses TRBV15 and TRBJ1-2; D possibly corresponds to TRBD1 (6 bases). V was clipped by 0 bases and J by 4 bases, with 21 bases between them. The CDR3 has 18 amino acids. Germline assignment: CDR1 LNHNV and CDR2 YYDKDF (reference sequence). The CDR3: CATSREIGRGEMTYGYTF. Written as DNA, the CDR3 is TGTGCCACCAGCAGAGAAATTGGCAGGGGAGAAATGACCTATGGCTACACCTTC.

For this clonotype: A read error may account for a junction end that differs from germline. The J gene is TRBJ1-5, the V gene TRBV28; no reliable D call. The CDR3 spans 16 residues. Germline-derived CDR1 and CDR2 are MDHEN and SYDVKM. The CDR3 sequence is CASGLLRRLSNQPQHF. As DNA, the CDR3 is TGTGCCAGCGGTTTATTGCGGAGATTATCCAATCAGCCCCAGCATTTT.

The sample holds many counts of this clonotype. The chain employs TRBV25-1 and TRBJ2-7, with 8 bases matching TRBD2. Germline V gene data show CDR1 as MGHDK and CDR2 as SYGVNS. V lost 3 bases, J lost 2 bases, and 0 bases stayed unmatched. The CDR3 is 13 amino acids. This CDR3 reads CASSDGGAYEQYF. CDR3 coding DNA: TGTGCCAGCAGTGACGGGGGGGCCTACGAGCAGTACTTC.

This clonotype was observed many times. The chain couples TRBV12-3 or TRBV12-4 to TRBJ2-2; D not resolved. This CDR3 is 13 amino acids long. V was trimmed by 6 bases and J by 1 base, leaving 6 bases between them. Here the CDR3 DNA reads TGTGCCAGCAGCTCGTTGAACACCGGGGAGCTGTTTTTT. It translates to CASSSLNTGELFF.

This clonotype was seen a single time. V gene TRBV20-1 combines with J gene TRBJ2-7, with 9 bases fitting TRBD1. With 5 bases clipped from V and 4 bases from J, the junction kept 9 bases outside the gene matches. The germline V gene encodes CDR1 DFQATT and CDR2 SNEGSKA (reference sequence). The CDR3 has 14 residues. The CDR3 spells CSAPGTGRPYEQYF. In DNA form, the CDR3 reads TGCAGTGCTCCCGGGACAGGGAGGCCTTACGAGCAGTACTTC.

This clonotype has at least ten counts. The chain joins TRBV29-1 to TRBJ1-2; 8 nucleotides line up with TRBD1. The CDR3 loop spans 12 amino acids. The junction had 6 bases not matched to a gene; V was cut back by 2 bases and J by 10 bases. Germline-derived CDR1 and CDR2 are SQVTM and ANQGSEA. CDR3 bases: TGCAGCGTTGAACGACAGGGGTGGATCTACACCTTC. Translation gives CSVERQGWIYTF.

V gene TRBV2 combines with J gene TRBJ2-7, with TRBD1 identical over 8 bases. V trimming: 2 bases; J trimming: 0 bases; junction bases outside the gene matches: 3. The CDR3 has 15 residues. Germline-derived CDR1 and CDR2 are SNHLY and FYNNEI. The CDR3 DNA is TGTGCCAGCAGTGAATGGGGACAGGTCTCCTACGAGCAGTACTTC. It translates to CASSEWGQVSYEQYF.

Ten or more counts support this clonotype. The chain couples TRBV10-3 to TRBJ1-2; no definite D call. V lost 2 bases to trimming and J lost 8 bases, with 9 bases between them. The germline CDR1 and CDR2 sequences are ENHRY and SYGVKD. The CDR3 length is 12 residues. The CDR3 DNA follows: TGTGCCATCAGTGAGATCAGCTCCGGCTACACCTTC. It translates to CAISEISSGYTF.

CDR3 protein: CASSQGGDRPWPQHF. In DNA form, the CDR3 reads TGTGCCAGCAGCCAAGGGGGGGACCGTCCATGGCCCCAGCATTTT. V usage is TRBV7-2 and J usage is TRBJ1-5; D possibly corresponds to TRBD1 (6 bases). Germline V CDR1 and CDR2: SGHTA, FQGNSA. V lost 5 bases, J lost 9 bases, and 20 bases lay in between. The CDR3 is 15 residues long.

The chain carries TRBV7-6 and TRBJ2-5, with TRBD1 matching over 8 bases. The CDR3 loop spans 15 amino acids. Germline V lookup: CDR1 SGHVS, CDR2 FNYEAQ. V shed 2 bases and J 5 bases; nucleotides not matched to a gene: 7. This chain's CDR3 is CASSLTGGGGETQYF. As DNA, the CDR3 is TGTGCCAGCAGCTTAACAGGGGGAGGCGGGGAGACCCAGTACTTC. Full variable domain (outside the CDR3, taken from reference TRBV7-6 and TRBJ2-5): GAGVSQSPRYKVTKRGQDVALRCDPISGHVSLYWYRQALGQGPEFLTYFNYEAQQDKSGLPNDRFSAERPEGSISTLTIQRTEQRDSAMYRCASSLTGGGGETQYFGPGTRLLVL.

This clonotype was counted ten times or more. V is TRBV7-9 and J is TRBJ2-2; D not resolved. This CDR3 is built from 10 residues. Germline V gives CDR1 SEHNR, CDR2 FQNEAQ (reference sequence). Between the trimmed V and J ends, which lost 5 bases and 6 bases, there was a span of 1 base. The CDR3 spells CASSPGELFF. CDR3 nucleotides: TGTGCCAGCAGCCCCGGGGAGCTGTTTTTT.

This CDR3 reads CASSHSGGADSPLHF. Written as DNA, the CDR3 is TGTGCCAGCAGCCATTCAGGGGGGGCGGATTCACCCCTCCACTTT. The rearrangement joins TRBV9 to TRBJ1-6; 7 bases align to TRBD1. The CDR3 has 15 amino acids. CDR1 SGDLS and CDR2 YYNGEE come from the germline V gene. Trimming took 4 bases from V and 8 from J; bases not matched to a gene: 9.

This rearrangement joins TRBV28 to TRBJ2-7, with TRBD1 as a possible D gene (6 bases). The V and J ends lost 1 base and 1 base respectively, with 14 bases between them. Germline loops: CDR1 MDHEN, CDR2 SYDVKM. This CDR3 comprises 16 residues. CDR3: CASSLFRGRGSYEQYF. The CDR3 nucleotides are TGTGCCAGCAGTTTATTCCGGGGCAGGGGATCCTACGAGCAGTACTTC.

The genes are TRBV7-9 and TRBJ2-7, with no clear D. Germline CDR1 SEHNR, CDR2 FQNEAQ (reference sequence). Trimming took off 5 bases at V and 4 bases at J, with 9 bases between the two ends. The CDR3 covers 12 residues. Here the CDR3 DNA reads TGTGCCAGCAGCCCCTTCGGGTACGAGCAGTACTTC. Translating it yields CASSPFGYEQYF.

This clonotype occurred many times. J is TRBJ1-2 and V is TRBV4-3; D is uncertain. The germline CDR1 and CDR2 sequences are LGHNA and YSLEER. V was cut by 0 bases and J by 7 bases, with 6 bases left in between. The CDR3 has 12 amino acids. The CDR3 here is CASSQEGIGYTF. DNA for the CDR3: TGCGCCAGCAGCCAAGAGGGAATTGGCTACACCTTC.